A single sample is the source of the 20 T cell receptor beta chains below, sequenced in a study of cytomegalovirus exposure and HLA in healthy donors. This PCR relied on a set of 60 Vbeta primers and 13 Jbeta primers. Profiling relied on immunoSEQ multiplex PCR, and the TCRdb table lists in-frame clones only, not all of them. Among about 140,000 clones listed, around 80% were seen once. Sequencing was done on a sample of PBMCs. The receptors originated from a young man in good health.

This clone was detected once. The chain employs TRBV6-5 and TRBJ2-7; TRBD2 agrees at 13 bases. The CDR3 spans 16 residues. The V gene's germline CDR1 is MNHEY and CDR2 SVGAGI. Trimming removed 4 bases from V and 1 base from J; junction bases left unmatched: 4. The chain's CDR3 is CASSSPGLAGSYEQYF. In DNA, the CDR3 is TGTGCCAGCAGTTCCCCGGGACTAGCGGGGTCCTACGAGCAGTACTTC.

The gene calls are TRBV7-3 and TRBJ2-5; 8 bases map to TRBD2. V lost 2 bases and J lost 4; bases outside the gene matches: 3. The CDR3 is 14 residues long. CDR1 is SGHTA, CDR2 FQGTGA, per germline. CDR3 sequence: CASSLAGGGETQYF. CDR3 DNA sequence: TGTGCCAGCAGCTTAGCGGGGGGCGGAGAGACCCAGTACTTC.

This sequence joins TRBV4-1 and TRBJ1-5; D ambiguous. CDR3 length equals 15 residues. With 0 bases removed from V and 3 bases from J, the gap between germline ends came to 9 bases. Germline lookup yields CDR1 MGHRA and CDR2 YSYEKL. Here the CDR3 reads CASSQDSRYNQPQHF. In DNA, the CDR3 is TGCGCCAGCAGCCAAGATTCCAGGTACAATCAGCCCCAGCATTTT.

The CDR3 DNA reads TGTGCCAGCAGCTCCACTCGCTACGGGAGTCGGGAGACCCAGTACTTC. Amino acids: CASSSTRYGSRETQYF. This chain joins TRBV5-8 and TRBJ2-5; D may be TRBD2 (6 bases). Germline loops: CDR1 SGHTS, CDR2 YDEGEE. V gave up 3 bases and J gave up 5 bases, with 20 bases separating them. This CDR3 has 16 residues.

In DNA, the CDR3 is TGTGCCAGCACGACAGGGGAGGTGGAAAAACTGTTTTTT. Encoded protein: CASTTGEVEKLFF. The chain is built from TRBV6-5 and TRBJ1-4; 8 positions agree with TRBD1. After removal of 7 bases from V and 8 bases from J, the junction contained 6 bases not matched to a gene. Germline assignment: CDR1 MNHEY and CDR2 SVGAGI. The CDR3 extends over 13 amino acids.

A single count supports this clone. This rearrangement joins TRBV2 to TRBJ1-2; 10 bases match TRBD1. This CDR3 region has 14 residues. Per germline, CDR1 SNHLY and CDR2 FYNNEI. The trim removed 11 bases at V and 1 base at J, leaving 7 bases unmatched. The CDR3 spells CASDRDRGNYGYTF. In DNA form, the CDR3 reads TGTGCCTCCGACCGGGACAGGGGTAACTATGGCTACACCTTC.

V gene TRBV9 combines with J gene TRBJ2-3; 7 nucleotides align to TRBD2. The CDR3 extends over 18 amino acids. J gave up 2 bases and V 2 bases, and 14 bases lay outside the gene matches. Germline CDR1 reads SGDLS; CDR2 reads YYNGEE. CDR3 region: CASSVAWGLAEHTDTQYF. DNA of the CDR3: TGTGCCAGCAGCGTGGCTTGGGGTCTAGCGGAACACACAGATACGCAGTATTTT.

CDR3 sequence: CASSLRGGTGFFEQYF. The CDR3 DNA is TGTGCCAGCAGCTTAAGGGGCGGGACAGGGTTTTTCGAGCAGTACTTC. This sequence joins TRBV7-8 and TRBJ2-7, with TRBD1 matching over 9 bases. Germline V gene sequence: CDR1 SGHVS, CDR2 FQNEAQ. J gave up 6 bases and V 2 bases, and 11 bases lay outside the gene matches. The CDR3 is 16 amino acids.

In this sample, this clone turned up once. This chain links TRBV6-4 with TRBJ2-3; 8 bases are a match to TRBD2. The CDR3 runs 15 residues. Germline assignment: CDR1 MRHNA and CDR2 SNTAGT. V was pared by 6 bases and J by 5 bases, with 10 bases of the junction left unmatched. The CDR3 sequence is CASSHGAGGGDTQYF. As DNA, the CDR3 is TGTGCCAGCAGCCACGGGGCGGGAGGAGGAGATACGCAGTATTTT.

The chain employs TRBV19 and TRBJ2-3, with D possibly being TRBD2 (6 bases). Germline CDR1 is LNHDA and CDR2 is SQIVND (reference sequence). This CDR3 contains 16 residues. Trimming left V 4 bases short and J 0 bases short, with 14 bases between. The chain's CDR3 is CASSTLAGTSTDTQYF. The CDR3 DNA sequence: TGTGCCAGTAGTACCCTCGCCGGGACTAGCACAGATACGCAGTATTTT. The variable domain in full, completed from reference TRBV19 and TRBJ2-3, reads DGGITQSPKYLFRKEGQNVTLSCEQNLNHDAMYWYRQDPGQGLRLIYYSQIVNDFQKGDIAEGYSVSREKKESFPLTVTSAQKNPTAFYLCASSTLAGTSTDTQYFGPGTRLTVL.

J is TRBJ2-2 and V is TRBV7-6, with a tentative D call TRBD1 (5 bases). Germline assignment: CDR1 SGHVS and CDR2 FNYEAQ. The CDR3 is 16 amino acids. The germline V and J ends were trimmed by 5 bases and 1 base, with 14 bases remaining between them. CDR3 region: CASSRWGSRNTGELFF. In nucleotides, the CDR3 is TGTGCCAGCAGCCGCTGGGGCAGCCGGAACACCGGGGAGCTGTTTTTT.

The table lists this clone with a few counts. This chain joins TRBV19 and TRBJ2-7; D might be TRBD1 (6 bases). Germline loops: CDR1 LNHDA, CDR2 SQIVND (reference sequence). The CDR3 consists of 11 residues. V was shortened by 9 bases and J by 9 bases, with 15 bases between the two germline ends. CDR3 region: CASGTGRWQYF. The CDR3 nucleotides read TGTGCCAGCGGTACAGGGCGCTGGCAGTACTTC.

The chain has TRBV29-1 and TRBJ2-7; 9 bases agree with TRBD1. CDR3 length: 13 residues. The ends lost 5 bases at V and 4 bases at J; junction bases unmatched: 6. In germline, CDR1 is SQVTM, CDR2 ANQGSEA. CDR3: CSVRGQGRYEQYF. CDR3 coding DNA: TGCAGCGTTCGGGGACAGGGTCGTTACGAGCAGTACTTC.

The gene calls are TRBV28 and TRBJ2-2; 7 bases align to TRBD2. Trimming removed 11 bases from V and 6 bases from J; junction bases left unmatched: 12. CDR1 is MDHEN and CDR2 is SYDVKM in the germline V gene. CDR3 length: 14 residues. In DNA form, the CDR3 reads TGTGCCGTCCACGGGGAGGGTGGGCCCGGGGAGCTGTTTTTT. This translates into CAVHGEGGPGELFF.

Notes on this clone: One end of the junction varies from germline; a read error may be responsible. The rearrangement links TRBV7-9 to TRBJ2-1; no definite D call. CDR1 is SEHNR, CDR2 FQNEAQ, per germline (reference sequence). This CDR3 is 12 amino acids long. The CDR3 sequence is CSSSSPYNEQFF. The CDR3 nucleotides are TGTTCCAGCAGCTCTCCTTACAATGAGCAGTTCTTC.

The rearrangement links TRBV18 to TRBJ2-7, with 7 bases that match TRBD2. The V segment lost 3 bases and the J segment 4 bases; nucleotides outside the gene matches: 6. Germline loops: CDR1 KGHSH, CDR2 LQKENI. CDR3 length equals 14 residues. The CDR3 reads CASSPSGLPYEQYF. The CDR3, as DNA: TGTGCCAGCTCACCTTCGGGACTACCATACGAGCAGTACTTC.

V is TRBV7-6 and J is TRBJ1-1; maybe TRBD1 (6 bases). There are 16 residues in the CDR3. Germline CDR1 reads SGHVS; CDR2 reads FNYEAQ. Trimming pared 8 bases from V and 0 bases from J, leaving 19 bases between. CDR3 in amino acids: CASSTQTGTMNTEAFF. The CDR3 DNA follows: TGTGCCAGCTCCACCCAGACAGGAACCATGAACACTGAAGCTTTCTTT.

The chain recombines TRBV30 with TRBJ2-5, with 11 bases identical to TRBD2. Germline V gene data show CDR1 as GTSNPN and CDR2 as SVGIG (reference sequence). V was clipped by 3 bases and J by 5 bases; unmatched bases: 5. This CDR3 is built from 14 residues. This CDR3 reads CAWSPSGRYETQYF. The DNA for the CDR3 is TGTGCCTGGAGCCCTAGCGGGAGGTACGAGACCCAGTACTTC. Full variable domain (rest looked up from reference TRBV30 and TRBJ2-5): SQTIHQWPATLVQPVGSPLSLECTVEGTSNPNLYWYRQAAGRGLQLLFYSVGIGQISSEVPQNLSASRPQDRQFILSSKKLLLSDSGFYLCAWSPSGRYETQYFGPGTRLLVL.

The chain carries TRBV19 and TRBJ2-1, with D tentatively TRBD1 (5 bases). V lost 6 bases to trimming and J lost 0 bases, with 15 bases between them. This CDR3 region has 16 residues. The germline V gene has CDR1 LNHDA and CDR2 SQIVND (reference sequence). CDR3 nucleotide sequence: TGTGCCAGTAGAAACCAGGGCAGTAGCTCCTACAATGAGCAGTTCTTC. This gives the protein CASRNQGSSSYNEQFF.

The rearrangement joins TRBV6-1 to TRBJ2-5; D gene ambiguous. The germline gives CDR1 MNHNS, CDR2 SASEGT. The CDR3 spans 15 residues. Trimming stripped 7 bases from V and 1 base from J, with 16 bases between. Here the CDR3 reads CASTVGRVSQETQYF. The CDR3 DNA reads as TGTGCCAGCACAGTAGGCCGGGTCTCCCAAGAGACCCAGTACTTC.